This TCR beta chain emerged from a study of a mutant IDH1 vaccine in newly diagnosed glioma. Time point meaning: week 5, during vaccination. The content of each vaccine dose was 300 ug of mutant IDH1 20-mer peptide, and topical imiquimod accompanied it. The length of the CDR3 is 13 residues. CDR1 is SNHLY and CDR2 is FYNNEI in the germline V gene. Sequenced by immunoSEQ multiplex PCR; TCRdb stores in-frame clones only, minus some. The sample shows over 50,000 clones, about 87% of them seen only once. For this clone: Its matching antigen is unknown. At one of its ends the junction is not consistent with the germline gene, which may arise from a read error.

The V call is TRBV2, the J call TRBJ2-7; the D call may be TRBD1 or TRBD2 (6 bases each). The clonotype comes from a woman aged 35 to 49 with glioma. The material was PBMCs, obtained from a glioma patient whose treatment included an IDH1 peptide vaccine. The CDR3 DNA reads TGTGCCAGCAGGGAAGGGGGGAATTACGAGCAGTACTTC. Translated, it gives CASREGGNYEQYF. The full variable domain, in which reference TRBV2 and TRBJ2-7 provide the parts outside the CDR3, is EPEVTQTPSHQVTQMGQEVILRCVPISNHLYFYWYRQILGQKVEFLVSFYNNEISEKSEIFDDQFSVERPDGSNFTLKIRSTKLEDSAMYFCASREGGNYEQYFGPGTRLTVT.